Sequencing of this T cell receptor (beta chain) was carried out in a study of technical replicates of blood from several donors. The V gene lost 6 bases and the J gene lost 6 bases, with 23 bases spanning the gap. The CDR3 covers 16 residues. CDR1 is MGHRA, CDR2 YSYEKL, per germline. Measured with immunoSEQ multiplex PCR; TCRdb has only the in-frame clones, and not every one. The sample carries 60,000 to 90,000 clones, approximately 97% recorded once. The TCR was taken from a human donor in good health. The V call is TRBV4-1, the J call TRBJ1-1; perhaps TRBD1 as D (6 bases). Sequences were obtained from T cells isolated from PBMCs. The CDR3 sequence: CASRKQGGAASAEAFF. Here the CDR3 DNA reads TGCGCCAGCAGGAAACAAGGGGGGGCAGCTAGCGCTGAAGCTTTCTTT.